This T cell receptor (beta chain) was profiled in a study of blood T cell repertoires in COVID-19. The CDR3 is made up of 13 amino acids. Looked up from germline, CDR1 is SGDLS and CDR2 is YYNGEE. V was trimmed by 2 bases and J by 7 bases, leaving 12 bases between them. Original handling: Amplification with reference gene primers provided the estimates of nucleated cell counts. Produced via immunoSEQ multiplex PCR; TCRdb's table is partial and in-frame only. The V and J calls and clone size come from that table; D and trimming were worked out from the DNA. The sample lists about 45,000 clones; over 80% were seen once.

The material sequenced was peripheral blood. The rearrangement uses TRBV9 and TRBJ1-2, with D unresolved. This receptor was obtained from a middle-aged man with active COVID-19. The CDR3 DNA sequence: TGTGCCAGCAGCGTCCAGATTTCGGGTGGCTACACCTTC. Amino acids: CASSVQISGGYTF. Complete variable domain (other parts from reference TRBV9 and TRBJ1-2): DSGVTQTPKHLITATGQRVTLRCSPRSGDLSVYWYQQSLDQGLQFLIQYYNGEERAKGNILERFSAQQFPDLHSELNLSSLELGDSALYFCASSVQISGGYTFGSGTRLTVV.